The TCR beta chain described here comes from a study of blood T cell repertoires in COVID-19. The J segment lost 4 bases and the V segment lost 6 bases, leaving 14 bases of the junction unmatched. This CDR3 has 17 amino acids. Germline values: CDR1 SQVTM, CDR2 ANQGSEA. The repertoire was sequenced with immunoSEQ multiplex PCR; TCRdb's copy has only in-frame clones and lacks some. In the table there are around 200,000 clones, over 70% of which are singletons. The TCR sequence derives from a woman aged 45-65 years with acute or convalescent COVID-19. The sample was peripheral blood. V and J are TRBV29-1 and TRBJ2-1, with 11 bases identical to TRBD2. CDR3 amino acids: CSVTSSLTSGTYNEQFF. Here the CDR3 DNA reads TGCAGCGTCACCTCATCCCTGACTAGCGGGACTTACAATGAGCAGTTCTTC.